The 10 T cell receptor beta chains reported below all come from one sample, sequenced in a study of blood T cell repertoires in COVID-19 (dated by TCRdb to the early 2020s). Library prep was done by the immunoSEQ multiplex PCR assay. Not all clones reach the TCRdb copy of this immuneACCESS table, which keeps in-frame sequences only. Checked studies attribute under half of the gap to unresolved V genes and leave the rest unexplained. The sample table lists roughly 200,000 clones, around 80% of them with a count of one. The ten largest clones capture about 14% of the sample. The specimen was peripheral blood. These receptors were taken from a man aged 50 to 60 who had recovered from COVID-19.

The chain's CDR3 is CSVEGLQMGETQYF. In DNA, the CDR3 is TGCAGCGTTGAGGGACTTCAAATGGGGGAGACCCAGTACTTC. The gene calls are TRBV29-1 and TRBJ2-5; perhaps TRBD2 as D (6 bases). CDR1 and CDR2 (germline): SQVTM, ANQGSEA. CDR3 length equals 14 residues. V lost 3 bases to trimming and J lost 5 bases, with 16 bases between them.

In this sample, this clone turned up a few times. This chain uses TRBV19 with TRBJ1-2; D is possibly TRBD1 (6 bases). CDR3 length equals 14 residues. Germline V gives CDR1 LNHDA, CDR2 SQIVND (reference sequence). V lost 3 bases, J lost 2 bases, and 10 bases lay in between. The CDR3 here is CASSIYGGNYGYTF. The CDR3 coding sequence is TGTGCCAGTAGTATCTATGGGGGCAACTATGGCTACACCTTC.

V is TRBV10-3 and J is TRBJ2-7; the match to TRBD2 covers 14 bases. The CDR3 consists of 19 residues. CDR1 ENHRY and CDR2 SYGVKD come from the germline V gene. V gave up 3 bases and J gave up 6 bases; unmatched junction bases: 16. The CDR3 loop reads CAISDRGLAGEGALREQYF. In DNA form, the CDR3 reads TGTGCCATCAGTGATAGGGGACTAGCGGGAGAGGGAGCTTTGCGCGAGCAGTACTTC.

The chain is built from TRBV29-1 and TRBJ1-1, with D hard to call. Germline V CDR1 and CDR2: SQVTM, ANQGSEA. Trimming left V 4 bases short and J 0 bases short, with 9 bases between. This CDR3 contains 13 residues. CDR3 in amino acids: CSVGRAMNTEAFF. The CDR3 DNA reads TGCAGCGTTGGGAGGGCCATGAACACTGAAGCTTTCTTT.

CDR3 DNA: TGTGCCAGCAGTTCGCCGGGACAGGTTTACAATGAGCAGTTCTTC. Amino acids: CASSSPGQVYNEQFF. The rearrangement joins TRBV27 to TRBJ2-1; the match to TRBD1 covers 8 bases. Germline loops: CDR1 MNHEY, CDR2 SMNVEV (reference sequence). This CDR3 comprises 15 residues. V gave up 4 bases and J gave up 4 bases; unmatched junction bases: 6.

This clone is a singleton in its sample. The rearrangement joins TRBV15 to TRBJ1-1, with D possibly being TRBD1 (5 bases). V lost 3 bases to trimming and J lost 6 bases, with 17 bases between them. The CDR3 is 15 amino acids. Germline V gene lookup returns CDR1 LNHNV and CDR2 YYDKDF (reference sequence). CDR3 bases: TGTGCCACCAGCAGTGTCATGGAGGGGATCGCTGAAGCTTTCTTT. Translating it yields CATSSVMEGIAEAFF.

This chain uses TRBV6-5 with TRBJ2-7; TRBD2 is a possible D gene (6 bases). V was clipped by 4 bases and J by 6 bases, with 13 bases between them. The CDR3 length is 13 residues. CDR1 and CDR2 (germline): MNHEY, SVGAGI. The CDR3 protein is CASSLAVPLEQYF. In DNA, the CDR3 is TGTGCCAGCAGTTTAGCGGTGCCCCTCGAGCAGTACTTC.

The rearrangement joins TRBV15 to TRBJ1-2, with 9 bases matching TRBD1. This CDR3 region has 15 residues. Germline CDR1 reads LNHNV; CDR2 reads YYDKDF (reference sequence). With 6 bases clipped from V and 4 bases from J, the junction kept 9 bases outside the gene matches. The CDR3 here is CATREPGQGLYGYTF. The CDR3 DNA is TGTGCCACCAGGGAACCGGGACAGGGACTCTATGGCTACACCTTC.

The table lists this clone with a few counts. The CDR3 here is CAWSVNSRNTIYF. The DNA of the CDR3 is TGTGCCTGGAGTGTAAATTCCAGAAACACCATATATTTT. The chain employs TRBV30 and TRBJ1-3; D gene uncertain. The CDR3 extends over 13 amino acids. Per germline, CDR1 GTSNPN and CDR2 SVGIG (reference sequence). Trimming removed 0 bases from V and 5 bases from J, with 8 bases in between.

V and J are TRBV28 and TRBJ2-1; 7 nucleotides line up with TRBD1. In germline, CDR1 is MDHEN, CDR2 SYDVKM. The trim removed 6 bases at V and 2 bases at J, leaving 10 bases unmatched. The CDR3 contains 16 residues. The CDR3 coding sequence is TGTGCCAGCAGCACGACTACAGGGGCCCCCTACAATGAGCAGTTCTTC. Its translation is CASSTTTGAPYNEQFF.